This is a list of T cell receptor beta chains from one sample in a study of regulatory T cells in long-lasting Graves disease. TCRdb re-analysed the multiplex PCR reads in MiXCR, keeping a single row per CDR3 protein. This table has a few hundred thousand distinct CDR3 sequences, 20% to 25% appearing once. The source was peripheral blood mononuclear cells (PBMCs), collected at new diagnosis, from a patient treated with antithyroid drugs. These receptor sequences come from a female donor with Graves disease. The CDR3 runs from the conserved cysteine through the conserved F or W. Fields, in order: D gene, V gene, clone size, J gene, CDR3 DNA, CDR3 protein. A D gene is named only where the DNA matches it firmly. Rows give clone size only sometimes, using once, few, many, or a class for an expanded clone.

-,TRBV7-9,-,TRBJ2-1,TGTGCCAGCAGCATTACCGGGGTTAATGAGCAGTTCTTC,CASSITGVNEQFF
-,TRBV13,many,TRBJ2-3,TGTGCCAGCAGCTGGGGAGATACGCAGTATTTT,CASSWGDTQYF
-,TRBV6-1,many,TRBJ2-3,TGTGCCAGCAACAGACCTTATGGGGCAGATACGCAGTATTTT,CASNRPYGADTQYF
-,TRBV28,many,TRBJ1-5,TGTGCCAGCAGTCAGAGGATCAATCAGCCCCAGCATTTT,CASSQRINQPQHF
-,TRBV29-1,few,TRBJ2-5,TGCAGCGTTGTACCGTACCAAGAGACCCAGTACTTC,CSVVPYQETQYF
-,TRBV3-1,many,TRBJ2-1,TGTGCCAGCAGCCAAGGGTTAAGCTCCTACAATGAGCAGTTCTTC,CASSQGLSSYNEQFF
TRBD2,TRBV12-3/TRBV12-4,many,TRBJ2-1,TGTGCCAGCGTAGAAGGTGGCGGGGGGTACAATGAGCAGTTCTTC,CASVEGGGGYNEQFF
TRBD1,TRBV6-1,many,TRBJ2-7,TGTGCCAGCAGTCGGCCCAGGGGGCTAGGCGAGCAGTACTTC,CASSRPRGLGEQYF
-,TRBV7-2,many,TRBJ2-2,TGTGCCAGCAGCCCTCGAGGAACCGGGGAGCTGTTTTTT,CASSPRGTGELFF
TRBD1,TRBV6-5,many,TRBJ2-7,TGTGCCAGCAGTTACCAAAGACAGGGGGCCTACGAGCAGTACTTC,CASSYQRQGAYEQYF
-,TRBV19,few,TRBJ1-2,TGTGCCAGTAGTTCCGTGGGGCTGTCCGATTATGGCTACACCTTC,CASSSVGLSDYGYTF
TRBD2,TRBV2,-,TRBJ2-7,TGTGCCAGCAGTGAACTAGCGGAGGGGAGACACTACGAGCAGTACTTC,CASSELAEGRHYEQYF
-,TRBV6-2/TRBV6-3,many,TRBJ2-5,TGTGCCAGCAGTTGGGTTAGCGGAGAGACCCAGTACTTC,CASSWVSGETQYF
-,TRBV7-9,few,TRBJ1-2,TGTGCCAGCAGCTTAGTATCGGAGGGCTACACCTTC,CASSLVSEGYTF
-,TRBV20-1,many,TRBJ1-2,TGCAGTGCTAGAGGGGGATTAGGGGGAGGCTACACCTTC,CSARGGLGGGYTF
TRBD1,TRBV20-1,-,TRBJ1-6,TGCAGTGCTAGTTATCCGGGACAGGATAATTCACCCCTCCACTTT,CSASYPGQDNSPLHF
-,TRBV5-5,few,TRBJ2-7,TGTGCCAGCAGCTTGACAAATTCCTACGAGCAGTACTTC,CASSLTNSYEQYF
TRBD1,TRBV12-3/TRBV12-4,once,TRBJ1-2,TGTGCCAGCAGCCCGGGACAGGGAGATAGCTACACCTTC,CASSPGQGDSYTF
-,TRBV29-1,many,TRBJ2-7,TGCAGCGTTGAGTACAGGAGCTCCTACGAGCAGTACTTC,CSVEYRSSYEQYF
TRBD1,TRBV2,many,TRBJ1-2,TGTGCCAGCAGACCACAGCGGGACAGCAACACCGGGCCTACCTATGGCTACACCTTC,CASRPQRDSNTGPTYGYTF
-,TRBV7-6,many,TRBJ2-2,TGTGCCAGCAGCTTATCAGGGGTGGCCGGGGAGCTGTTTTTT,CASSLSGVAGELFF
-,TRBV4-3,few,TRBJ1-2,TGCGCCAGCAGCCAAGACAGGGGTGGCTATGGCTACACCTTC,CASSQDRGGYGYTF
-,TRBV7-2,many,TRBJ1-2,TGTGCCAGCAGCCTAAGACAGTCCCATGGCTACACCTTC,CASSLRQSHGYTF
TRBD2,TRBV11-2,many,TRBJ2-1,TGTGCCAGCAGCTTAGATGGGCCAGGTGGGGGGGGGTTCTTC,CASSLDGPGGGGFF
-,TRBV14,few,TRBJ1-2,TGTGCCAGCAGCCGCGTTTGGGAGGACTATGGCTACACCTTC,CASSRVWEDYGYTF
-,TRBV7-2,-,TRBJ1-2,TGTGCCAGCACCGTCACGGACATTAACTATGGCTACACCTTC,CASTVTDINYGYTF
-,TRBV4-3,-,TRBJ2-3,TGCGCCAGCAGCCAAGATTGGGGGACCCAGAGGGATACGCAGTATTTT,CASSQDWGTQRDTQYF
-,TRBV6-1,many,TRBJ2-4,TGTGCCAGCAGCACCGACAGAGCCAAAAACATTCAGTACTTC,CASSTDRAKNIQYF
TRBD2,TRBV20-1,many,TRBJ2-1,TGCAGTGCCAACGGACTAGCGGGAGAGGGAAATGAGCAGTTCTTC,CSANGLAGEGNEQFF
TRBD2,TRBV19,-,TRBJ2-5,TGTGCCAGTAGGACTAGCGGGGGGGGCAGCGGGACCCAGTACTTC,CASRTSGGGSGTQYF
TRBD1,TRBV28,-,TRBJ1-1,TGTGCCAGCAGTACCCCGGGACAGCCGAACACTGAAGCTTTCTTT,CASSTPGQPNTEAFF
TRBD1,TRBV12-3/TRBV12-4,many,TRBJ2-2,TGTGCCAGCAGTCCCGACAGGGCGAACACCGGGGAGCTGTTTTTT,CASSPDRANTGELFF
-,TRBV6-1,many,TRBJ1-1,TGTGCCAGCAGGACGGCGGCCACCATGAACACTGAAGCTTTCTTT,CASRTAATMNTEAFF
-,TRBV6-1,-,TRBJ2-1,TGTGCCAGCAGGGAACACGACCCGAGGGCCAATGAGCAGTTCTTC,CASREHDPRANEQFF
TRBD2,TRBV5-1,-,TRBJ2-1,TGCGCCAGCAGCTCCGGGACTAGCGGGAGCTCCTACAATGAGCAGTTCTTC,CASSSGTSGSSYNEQFF
TRBD2,TRBV18,many,TRBJ2-1,TGTGCCAGCTCTCCTGGGACTAGCGGCAATGAGCAGTTCTTC,CASSPGTSGNEQFF
-,TRBV6-1,few,TRBJ2-6,TGTGCCAGCAGTCCCCAGACGGACTCTGGGGCCAACGTCCTGACTTTC,CASSPQTDSGANVLTF
TRBD1,TRBV29-1,few,TRBJ1-2,TGCAGCGTGGTCGACTCAGGGGGCCGGGGCTATGGCTACACCTTC,CSVVDSGGRGYGYTF
-,TRBV24-1,many,TRBJ2-4,TGTGCCACCAGTGATTCCGGGGCCCTCAAAAACATTCAGTACTTC,CATSDSGALKNIQYF
TRBD2,TRBV20-1,once,TRBJ2-7,TGCAGTGCTACTCCGGGACTAGCGGTGGGGTCGGGGGAGCAGTACTTC,CSATPGLAVGSGEQYF
-,TRBV28,many,TRBJ2-1,TGTGCCAGCACCAACCCGGGGGATGAGCAGTTCTTC,CASTNPGDEQFF
-,TRBV6-1,-,TRBJ2-2,TGTGCCAGCAGTGAAGTAGCAGCTAACACCGGGGAGCTGTTTTTT,CASSEVAANTGELFF
-,TRBV20-1,many,TRBJ2-7,TGCAGTGCTAGCCTCACGGATCTACGAGTGCAGTACTTC,CSASLTDLRVQYF